Listed here are 27 T cell receptor beta chains from one sample, sequenced in a study of T cells in narcolepsy. TCRdb's table, derived via immunoSEQ multiplex PCR, lists solely in-frame clones and lacks some. The sample holds about 22,000 clones, 70% to 90% seen once. Source material: memory (CD45RA-) CD4+ T cells from blood. The receptors derive from a human donor in good health.

The rearrangement joins TRBV5-1 to TRBJ2-7; tentative D call: TRBD2 (5 bases). The germline V gene encodes CDR1 SGHRS and CDR2 YFSETQ. There are 12 residues in the CDR3. V lost 4 bases to trimming and J lost 3 bases, with 8 bases between them. The CDR3 region has the DNA TGCGCCAGCAGCCGGGCGGGCTACGAGCAGTACTTC. Translated: CASSRAGYEQYF.

The chain couples TRBV23-1 to TRBJ2-5; TRBD2 matches at 7 bases. TRBV23-1 belongs to the ORF category, with a function that is uncertain. The CDR3 runs 15 residues. V shed 0 bases and J 1 base; nucleotides not matched to a gene: 2. DNA for the CDR3: TGCGCCAGCAGTCAATCGGGGAGGGGCCAAGAGACCCAGTACTTC. Its protein is CASSQSGRGQETQYF.

CDR3 protein: CASSLGGSGEKLFF. The CDR3 DNA follows: TGCGCCAGCAGCTTGGGCGGAAGTGGTGAAAAACTGTTTTTT. The chain has TRBV5-1 and TRBJ1-4, with D hard to call. In germline, CDR1 is SGHRS, CDR2 YFSETQ. Trimming took off 0 bases at V and 7 bases at J, with 10 bases between the two ends. The CDR3 has 14 residues.

The genes are TRBV7-9 and TRBJ2-3, with D perhaps TRBD2 (6 bases). V lost 1 base, J lost 2 bases, and 13 bases lay in between. The CDR3 has 16 amino acids. The germline V gene encodes CDR1 SEHNR and CDR2 FQNEAQ (reference sequence). The DNA for the CDR3 is TGTGCCAGCAGCTTAGACCGGGGGTCCGACACAGATACGCAGTATTTT. Its protein product is CASSLDRGSDTDTQYF. Drawing the rest from reference TRBV7-9 and TRBJ2-3, the complete variable domain is DTGVSQNPRHKITKRGQNVTFRCDPISEHNRLYWYRQTLGQGPEFLTYFQNEAQLEKSRLLSDRFSAERPKGSFSTLEIQRTEQGDSAMYLCASSLDRGSDTDTQYFGPGTRLTVL.

The chain uses TRBV7-2 and TRBJ2-3, with 7 bases lining up with TRBD2. The CDR3 runs to 15 residues. The trim removed 5 bases at V and 6 bases at J, leaving 11 bases unmatched. Germline V gene sequence: CDR1 SGHTA, CDR2 FQGNSA. Here the CDR3 DNA reads TGTGCCAGCAGCCCCCGGGACTACGTGTTGGATACGCAGTATTTT. It specifies CASSPRDYVLDTQYF.

The V call is TRBV5-1, the J call TRBJ2-7, with TRBD1 as a possible D gene (5 bases). Looked up from germline, CDR1 is SGHRS and CDR2 is YFSETQ. The CDR3 is made up of 15 amino acids. With 1 base removed from V and 0 bases from J, the gap between germline ends came to 11 bases. The CDR3 nucleotides read TGCGCCAGCAGCTTGACCACAGGTTCCTCCTACGAGCAGTACTTC. Its protein product is CASSLTTGSSYEQYF.

The chain uses TRBV7-8 and TRBJ1-2; 9 nucleotides agree with TRBD1. CDR3 size: 15 residues. CDR1 and CDR2 from the germline V gene are SGHVS and FQNEAQ. The J segment lost 0 bases and the V segment lost 5 bases, leaving 4 bases of the junction unmatched. The CDR3 loop reads CASSRGQGANYGYTF. The CDR3 nucleotides read TGTGCCAGCAGCCGGGGACAGGGAGCTAACTATGGCTACACCTTC.

The V and J genes are TRBV5-1 and TRBJ2-7, with TRBD1 identical over 8 bases. This CDR3 is built from 18 residues. CDR1 is SGHRS, CDR2 YFSETQ, per germline. With V trimmed by 1 base and J by 3 bases, 15 bases remained unmatched. The CDR3 reads CASSLWASGQGRGYEQYF. DNA of the CDR3: TGCGCCAGCAGCTTGTGGGCCTCAGGACAGGGAAGAGGCTACGAGCAGTACTTC.

The J gene is TRBJ2-5, the V gene TRBV4-2, with D unclear. Trimming left V 3 bases short and J 5 bases short, with 13 bases between. The CDR3 consists of 14 residues. Germline-derived CDR1 and CDR2 are LGHNA and YNFKEQ. CDR3 nucleotides: TGTGCCAGCAGCCAGTCCGGGTCACAGGAGACCCAGTACTTC. Its translation: CASSQSGSQETQYF.

V and J are TRBV27 and TRBJ1-5, with D perhaps TRBD1 (6 bases). V lost 3 bases to trimming and J lost 7 bases, with 10 bases between them. The germline V gene has CDR1 MNHEY and CDR2 SMNVEV (reference sequence). CDR3 length equals 13 residues. CDR3 coding DNA: TGTGCCAGCAGTTTGGGGGGCGGGCAGCCCCAGCATTTT. It specifies CASSLGGGQPQHF.

The chain combines TRBV27 with TRBJ1-1; D uncertain. Germline V gives CDR1 MNHEY, CDR2 SMNVEV (reference sequence). V shed 3 bases and J shed 3 bases, with 11 bases lying between them. This CDR3 spans 14 amino acids. CDR3 in amino acids: CASSFEPRYTEAFF. In DNA form, the CDR3 reads TGTGCCAGCAGTTTTGAGCCGAGGTACACTGAAGCTTTCTTT.

This clone was seen more than once but under ten times. The CDR3 coding sequence is TGTGCCAGTAGTAATGTGGGACAGGGATTTTACAATGAGCAGTTCTTC. It yields the protein CASSNVGQGFYNEQFF. The chain joins TRBV19 to TRBJ2-1, with 9 bases aligning to TRBD1. CDR1 and CDR2 (germline): LNHDA, SQIVND (reference sequence). J was trimmed by 4 bases and V by 4 bases; bases with no gene match: 8. The CDR3 is 16 amino acids.

The chain links TRBV2 to TRBJ2-2; D could derive from TRBD1 or TRBD2 (5 bases each). Germline lookup yields CDR1 SNHLY and CDR2 FYNNEI. V was shortened by 8 bases and J by 0 bases, with 10 bases between the two germline ends. This CDR3 comprises 14 residues. The DNA of the CDR3 is TGTGCCAGCCAGGGAGCAGCGAACACCGGGGAGCTGTTTTTT. Translating gives CASQGAANTGELFF.

The chain has TRBV9 and TRBJ2-3; TRBD1 matches at 7 bases. The CDR3 has 16 residues. Germline assignment: CDR1 SGDLS and CDR2 YYNGEE. J was trimmed by 1 base and V by 2 bases; bases with no gene match: 7. The CDR3 region is CASSVAQGIRTDTQYF. The CDR3 coding sequence is TGTGCCAGCAGCGTCGCACAGGGGATTCGCACAGATACGCAGTATTTT.

The CDR3 DNA reads TGTGCCAGCCGGGGAACCGACAGGGGATACACCGGGGAGCTGTTTTTT. Protein sequence: CASRGTDRGYTGELFF. The chain has TRBV6-6 and TRBJ2-2; 8 bases match TRBD1. The CDR3 contains 16 residues. Germline V gene lookup returns CDR1 MNHNY and CDR2 SVGAGI (reference sequence). With 8 bases clipped from V and 3 bases from J, the junction kept 11 bases outside the gene matches.

The rearrangement links TRBV11-2 to TRBJ1-6; tentatively, D is TRBD1 (5 bases). The ends were cut back, 8 bases at V and 0 bases at J, with 14 bases in the middle. CDR1 and CDR2 from the germline V gene are SGHAT and FQNNGV. This CDR3 is built from 16 residues. CDR3 coding DNA: TGTGCCAGCTCGAGGGGATGGGGCTCCTATAATTCACCCCTCCACTTT. Its translation: CASSRGWGSYNSPLHF. The whole variable domain, remainder taken from reference TRBV11-2 and TRBJ1-6, is EAGVAQSPRYKIIEKRQSVAFWCNPISGHATLYWYQQILGQGPKLLIQFQNNGVVDDSQLPKDRFSAERLKGVDSTLKIQPAKLEDSAVYLCASSRGWGSYNSPLHFGNGTRLTVT.

The chain carries TRBV19 and TRBJ1-4; 7 bases agree with TRBD1. Germline-derived CDR1 and CDR2 are LNHDA and SQIVND (reference sequence). CDR3 length: 14 amino acids. V lost 4 bases to trimming and J lost 7 bases; unmatched junction nucleotides: 6. CDR3 DNA: TGTGCCAGTAGTAATATCTACAGGGGTGAAAAACTGTTTTTT. Amino acid sequence: CASSNIYRGEKLFF.

This rearrangement joins TRBV5-1 to TRBJ2-3; D unclear. In germline, CDR1 is SGHRS, CDR2 YFSETQ. The CDR3 is 12 residues long. Trimming removed 5 bases at V and 4 bases at J, with 8 bases between. CDR3 coding DNA: TGCGCCAGCAGACTTAACTCAGATACGCAGTATTTT. It yields the protein CASRLNSDTQYF.

The chain uses TRBV7-2 and TRBJ2-3; possibly TRBD1 for D (5 bases). The CDR3 has 14 amino acids. V was trimmed by 3 bases and J by 0 bases, leaving 7 bases between them. Germline loops: CDR1 SGHTA, CDR2 FQGNSA. CDR3 region: CASSFSGSTDTQYF. DNA for the CDR3: TGTGCCAGCAGCTTTTCAGGGAGCACAGATACGCAGTATTTT. Full variable domain (missing parts from reference TRBV7-2 and TRBJ2-3): GAGVSQSPSNKVTEKGKDVELRCDPISGHTALYWYRQSLGQGLEFLIYFQGNSAPDKSGLPSDRFSAERTGGSVSTLTIQRTQQEDSAVYLCASSFSGSTDTQYFGPGTRLTVL.

About this clone: The identical CDR3 is also encoded by other nucleotide sequences in the sample. The chain couples TRBV5-1 to TRBJ1-5; TRBD1 might be the D (5 bases). The CDR3 is 14 amino acids. The V and J ends lost 0 bases and 5 bases respectively, with 9 bases between them. The V gene's germline CDR1 is SGHRS and CDR2 YFSETQ. CDR3 loop: CASSLGGIDQPQHF. CDR3 nucleotide sequence: TGCGCCAGCAGCTTGGGGGGGATCGATCAGCCCCAGCATTTT. Filled out from reference TRBV5-1 and TRBJ1-5, the complete variable domain reads KAGVTQTPRYLIKTRGQQVTLSCSPISGHRSVSWYQQTPGQGLQFLFEYFSETQRNKGNFPGRFSGRQFSNSRSEMNVSTLELGDSALYLCASSLGGIDQPQHFGDGTRLSIL.

The chain is built from TRBV7-2 and TRBJ1-4, with D possibly TRBD1 on 5 matching bases. This CDR3 region has 16 residues. Germline V CDR1 and CDR2: SGHTA, FQGNSA. Between the trimmed V and J ends, which lost 0 bases and 5 bases, there was a span of 13 bases. The CDR3 here is CASSLAPGLLNEKLFF. For the CDR3, the DNA is TGTGCCAGCAGCTTAGCCCCGGGACTCCTAAATGAAAAACTGTTTTTT.

CDR3 loop: CASLIASTDTQYF. The CDR3 DNA reads as TGTGCCAGCCTAATAGCTAGCACAGATACGCAGTATTTT. The chain links TRBV7-9 to TRBJ2-3; no clear D gene. CDR3 size: 13 residues. The germline V gene has CDR1 SEHNR and CDR2 FQNEAQ (reference sequence). Between the trimmed V and J ends, which lost 8 bases and 0 bases, there was a span of 9 bases.

This clone was observed a few times. The chain uses TRBV5-6 and TRBJ1-3; D call uncertain. Germline CDR1 and CDR2: SGHDT and YYEEEE. This CDR3 spans 15 amino acids. Between the trimmed V and J ends, which lost 0 bases and 2 bases, there was a span of 9 bases. This CDR3 is CASSLGRVPGNTIYF. The CDR3 nucleotides are TGTGCCAGCAGCTTGGGGCGGGTTCCTGGAAACACCATATATTTT.

The chain combines TRBV11-2 with TRBJ2-1, with no clear D. Trimming pared 2 bases from V and 0 bases from J, leaving 8 bases between. Germline assignment: CDR1 SGHAT and CDR2 FQNNGV. This CDR3 spans 15 amino acids. In nucleotides, the CDR3 is TGTGCCAGCAGCTTATCTTGGAGCTCCTACAATGAGCAGTTCTTC. This sequence encodes CASSLSWSSYNEQFF.

V is TRBV10-2 and J is TRBJ1-6, with TRBD1 as a possible D gene (6 bases). V was clipped by 6 bases and J by 10 bases, with 13 bases between them. This CDR3 has 13 amino acids. Per germline, CDR1 WSHSY and CDR2 SAAADI. CDR3 sequence: CASSFGGGSPLHF. The CDR3 DNA sequence: TGCGCCAGCAGCTTCGGGGGCGGATCACCCCTCCACTTT.

The V call is TRBV5-1, the J call TRBJ1-2; possible D gene TRBD1, 5 bases. Looked up from germline, CDR1 is SGHRS and CDR2 is YFSETQ. V lost 4 bases to trimming and J lost 8 bases, with 15 bases between them. The CDR3 is 13 amino acids. The DNA for the CDR3 is TGCGCCAGCAGCCAGGACACGGGGCCGGGCTACACCTTC. Protein sequence: CASSQDTGPGYTF.

In its sample, this clone was seen once. The rearrangement links TRBV20-1 to TRBJ2-5, with D hard to call. CDR1 is DFQATT and CDR2 is SNEGSKA in the germline V gene (reference sequence). The V and J ends lost 3 bases and 5 bases respectively, with 4 bases between them. This CDR3 contains 10 residues. This CDR3 reads CSASGETQYF. DNA for the CDR3: TGCAGTGCTAGTGGGGAGACCCAGTACTTC.